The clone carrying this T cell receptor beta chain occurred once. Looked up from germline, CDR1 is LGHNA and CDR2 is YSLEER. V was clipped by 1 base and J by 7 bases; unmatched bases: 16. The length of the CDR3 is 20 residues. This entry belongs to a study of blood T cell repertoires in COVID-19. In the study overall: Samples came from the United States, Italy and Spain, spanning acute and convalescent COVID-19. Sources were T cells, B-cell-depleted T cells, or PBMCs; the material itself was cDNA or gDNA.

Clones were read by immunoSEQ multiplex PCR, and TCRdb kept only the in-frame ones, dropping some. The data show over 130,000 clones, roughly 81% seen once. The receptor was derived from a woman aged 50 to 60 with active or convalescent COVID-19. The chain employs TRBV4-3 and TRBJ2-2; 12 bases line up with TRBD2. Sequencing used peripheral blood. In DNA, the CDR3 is TGCGCCAGCAGCCAAGTGCCCCAGGCTAGCGGGAGGGCCGATGGCGGGGAGCTGTTTTTT. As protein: CASSQVPQASGRADGGELFF.